The next 18 T cell receptor beta chains were all read from a single sample in a study of cytomegalovirus exposure and HLA in healthy donors. The PCR made use of 60 Vbeta and 13 Jbeta primers. Method: immunoSEQ multiplex PCR; TCRdb's copy keeps in-frame clones and lacks some. Of approximately 200,000 clones listed, almost 80% are singletons. The sequencing input was PBMCs. The receptors come from a man younger than 35 in good health and CMV-seronegative.

The chain employs TRBV6-6 and TRBJ2-7, with TRBD1 identical over 7 bases. The CDR3 is 16 amino acids. J was trimmed by 3 bases and V by 4 bases; bases with no gene match: 12. Germline V gene sequence: CDR1 MNHNY, CDR2 SVGAGI (reference sequence). For the CDR3, the DNA is TGTGCCAGCAGTTCACCGTCCGACAGGGCAAGCTACGAGCAGTACTTC. This encodes CASSSPSDRASYEQYF.

V is TRBV27 and J is TRBJ1-1, with D possibly matching TRBD1 (5 bases). This CDR3 is 15 amino acids long. Germline values: CDR1 MNHEY, CDR2 SMNVEV (reference sequence). V was trimmed by 3 bases and J by 9 bases, leaving 20 bases between them. The CDR3 region is CASSFLEGGVGKAFF. DNA of the CDR3: TGTGCCAGCAGTTTCCTCGAGGGAGGGGTCGGGAAAGCTTTCTTT.

V and J are TRBV6-1 and TRBJ1-5; D perhaps matches TRBD1 (6 bases). CDR1 MNHNS and CDR2 SASEGT come from the germline V gene. Trimming stripped 4 bases from V and 3 bases from J, with 13 bases between. The CDR3 sequence is 15 residues long. CDR3 in amino acids: CASSGQGGVNQPQHF. CDR3 nucleotides: TGTGCCAGCAGTGGACAAGGGGGAGTCAATCAGCCCCAGCATTTT.

V and J are TRBV28 and TRBJ2-7, with 9 bases that match TRBD2. V lost 5 bases to trimming and J lost 2 bases; unmatched junction nucleotides: 4. CDR1 is MDHEN and CDR2 is SYDVKM in the germline V gene. This CDR3 region has 14 residues. The CDR3 nucleotides read TGTGCCAGCAGTCCTAGCGGGAACCCCTACGAGCAGTACTTC. Amino acid sequence: CASSPSGNPYEQYF.

This clone appeared a single time. The V call is TRBV6-5, the J call TRBJ1-6; perhaps TRBD1 as D (5 bases). Germline V gene data show CDR1 as MNHEY and CDR2 as SVGAGI. Deletions cut 5 bases from V and 10 bases from J, with 15 bases between. The CDR3 sequence is 14 residues long. The CDR3 DNA reads TGTGCCAGCAGTAGCGGGGGGGAGGAATCACCCCTCCACTTT. Translating gives CASSSGGEESPLHF.

The CDR3 here is CASSLGTFSGANVLTF. DNA of the CDR3: TGTGCCAGCAGCTTAGGGACATTCTCTGGGGCCAACGTCCTGACTTTC. The chain recombines TRBV7-9 with TRBJ2-6, with D perhaps TRBD1 (5 bases). CDR1 SEHNR and CDR2 FQNEAQ come from the germline V gene (reference sequence). With 1 base removed from V and 0 bases from J, the gap between germline ends came to 7 bases. CDR3 length equals 16 residues.

This clone was counted only a few times. The rearrangement uses TRBV5-6 and TRBJ1-1; D gene ambiguous. Between the trimmed V and J ends, which lost 0 bases and 5 bases, there was a span of 8 bases. Germline V gene lookup returns CDR1 SGHDT and CDR2 YYEEEE. CDR3 length equals 13 residues. The DNA for the CDR3 is TGTGCCAGCAGCTTGGGAGAGGGTACTGAAGCTTTCTTT. The encoded protein is CASSLGEGTEAFF.

V usage is TRBV7-2 and J usage is TRBJ2-7; TRBD2 is a possible D gene (7 bases). CDR3 length: 16 residues. In germline, CDR1 is SGHTA, CDR2 FQGNSA. Deletions cut 8 bases from V and 1 base from J, with 21 bases between. The CDR3 loop reads CASSTWGAGVSYEQYF. The DNA for the CDR3 is TGTGCCAGCTCCACGTGGGGGGCGGGGGTGTCCTACGAGCAGTACTTC.

The chain links TRBV7-9 to TRBJ2-7; unclear D gene. The germline V and J ends were trimmed by 8 bases and 2 bases, with 10 bases remaining between them. There are 12 residues in the CDR3. Germline CDR1 is SEHNR and CDR2 is FQNEAQ (reference sequence). DNA for the CDR3: TGTGCCAGCCAGGCGTCGACCTACGAGCAGTACTTC. Protein product: CASQASTYEQYF.

V and J are TRBV9 and TRBJ2-7, with 7 bases fitting TRBD1. CDR3 length equals 14 residues. V was pared by 0 bases and J by 2 bases, with 2 bases of the junction left unmatched. CDR1 and CDR2 (germline): SGDLS, YYNGEE. As DNA, the CDR3 is TGTGCCAGCAGCGTAGGAGGGACAGCCTACGAGCAGTACTTC. Its translation is CASSVGGTAYEQYF.

This chain uses TRBV7-8 with TRBJ2-7, with D hard to call. The V and J ends lost 1 base and 0 bases respectively, with 7 bases between them. Germline V gene data show CDR1 as SGHVS and CDR2 as FQNEAQ. This CDR3 has 14 amino acids. CDR3 residues: CASSLELRSYEQYF. CDR3 nucleotides: TGTGCCAGCAGCTTAGAACTCCGCTCCTACGAGCAGTACTTC.

This chain uses TRBV7-9 with TRBJ1-4; the match to TRBD1 covers 9 bases. The CDR3 spans 16 residues. Trimming cost V 3 bases and J 0 bases; bases outside gene matches: 2. Germline loops: CDR1 SEHNR, CDR2 FQNEAQ (reference sequence). The DNA for the CDR3 is TGTGCCAGCAGCTTTCGGACAGGGGCAACTAATGAAAAACTGTTTTTT. It specifies CASSFRTGATNEKLFF.

In this sample, this clone turned up a few times. The chain joins TRBV6-1 to TRBJ1-1, with 10 bases lining up with TRBD1. The CDR3 spans 14 residues. Looked up from germline, CDR1 is MNHNS and CDR2 is SASEGT. V was clipped by 2 bases and J by 6 bases; unmatched bases: 3. The DNA for the CDR3 is TGTGCCAGCAGTGAAAGACAGGGGGCGGCTGAAGCTTTCTTT. This encodes CASSERQGAAEAFF.

This clone appeared a few times. The chain has TRBV5-1 and TRBJ1-2, with D hard to call. The CDR3 consists of 12 residues. Germline CDR1 and CDR2: SGHRS and YFSETQ. Trimming shortened V by 5 bases and J by 3 bases, and 8 bases separated the two germline ends. CDR3 coding DNA: TGCGCCAGCAGAGTCGGGGACTATGGCTACACCTTC. It translates to CASRVGDYGYTF. Using reference TRBV5-1 and TRBJ1-2 for the parts outside the CDR3, the full variable domain is KAGVTQTPRYLIKTRGQQVTLSCSPISGHRSVSWYQQTPGQGLQFLFEYFSETQRNKGNFPGRFSGRQFSNSRSEMNVSTLELGDSALYLCASRVGDYGYTFGSGTRLTVV.

As to this clone: The germline gene is not matched at one end of the junction; a read error may be the cause. This chain links TRBV7-7 with TRBJ2-7; TRBD2 matches 10 bases. The CDR3 has 13 amino acids. Germline CDR1 is SSHAT and CDR2 is FNYEAQ (reference sequence). This CDR3 reads CASSQKLAGEQYF. CDR3 bases: TGTGCTAGCAGCCAGAAACTAGCGGGGGAGCAGTACTTC.

This CDR3 reads CASSPTPRWTEAFF. CDR3 nucleotide sequence: TGTGCCAGCTCACCTACACCTCGATGGACTGAAGCTTTCTTT. V usage is TRBV18 and J usage is TRBJ1-1; D gene ambiguous. CDR1 is KGHSH, CDR2 LQKENI, per germline. There are 14 residues in the CDR3. V lost 3 bases and J lost 5, with 13 bases in between.

This clone was observed a few times. The V call is TRBV19, the J call TRBJ1-5; the D is unclear. Germline CDR1 LNHDA, CDR2 SQIVND (reference sequence). V was cut by 6 bases and J by 0 bases, with 12 bases left in between. This CDR3 spans 15 amino acids. The CDR3 nucleotides are TGTGCCAGTAGGGGCCTCGGGATTAGCAATCAGCCCCAGCATTTT. It specifies CASRGLGISNQPQHF.

The J gene is TRBJ1-1, the V gene TRBV15; no clear D. The CDR3 runs 16 residues. The V gene lost 0 bases and the J gene lost 8 bases, with 19 bases spanning the gap. Germline V gene lookup returns CDR1 LNHNV and CDR2 YYDKDF (reference sequence). The CDR3 DNA follows: TGTGCCACCAGCAGAGATGCCGCCTTGAGTGCTTCCGAAGCTTTCTTT. Encoded protein: CATSRDAALSASEAFF.